The 8 T cell receptor beta chains below all came from one sample that was sequenced in a study of blood T cell repertoires in COVID-19 (dated by TCRdb to about 2020). Libraries came from the immunoSEQ multiplex PCR assay. This is the immuneACCESS table as TCRdb keeps it, with only in-frame sequences that have V and J called. A part of the clones is gone; compared with another copy, unresolved V genes explain less than half, and the rest is unexplained. This sample has around 230,000 clones in its table, and under 90% of those were observed once. Of the sample, roughly 2.6% is held by the ten largest clones. Sequencing was carried out using peripheral blood. The receptors come from a woman in her thirties or forties with active or convalescent COVID-19.

This clone has only a few counts. The rearrangement links TRBV10-3 to TRBJ2-1; 7 bases match TRBD2. V shed 3 bases, J shed 8 bases, and the junction held 10 bases outside the gene matches. From germline, CDR1 is ENHRY and CDR2 SYGVKD. The CDR3 length is 15 residues. CDR3 in DNA: TGTGCCATCAGTGAAGGCTTGGGAGGGAGGGATGAGCAGTTCTTC. This sequence encodes CAISEGLGGRDEQFF.

This clone was detected only a few times. This chain connects TRBV7-9 to TRBJ1-1, with D possibly matching TRBD1 (5 bases). Per germline, CDR1 SEHNR and CDR2 FQNEAQ (reference sequence). Trimming removed 1 base at V and 4 bases at J, with 13 bases between. The CDR3 sequence is 15 residues long. CDR3 in amino acids: CASSLEVGGVTEAFF. The DNA for the CDR3 is TGTGCCAGCAGCTTAGAGGTCGGGGGTGTCACTGAAGCTTTCTTT.

This clone has more than one count but fewer than ten. The V and J genes are TRBV5-6 and TRBJ1-2; D gene unclear. This CDR3 is built from 13 residues. CDR1 SGHDT and CDR2 YYEEEE come from the germline V gene. V gave up 4 bases and J gave up 8 bases, with 15 bases separating them. The DNA for the CDR3 is TGTGCCAGCAGCCCAAGACGCCGAGCGGGCTACACCTTC. The encoded protein is CASSPRRRAGYTF. Complete variable domain (other parts from reference TRBV5-6 and TRBJ1-2): DAGVTQSPTHLIKTRGQQVTLRCSPKSGHDTVSWYQQALGQGPQFIFQYYEEEERQRGNFPDRFSGHQFPNYSSELNVNALLLGDSALYLCASSPRRRAGYTFGSGTRLTVV.

The chain couples TRBV11-3 to TRBJ2-3; 9 bases fit TRBD1. The V segment lost 5 bases and the J segment 0 bases; nucleotides outside the gene matches: 9. CDR3 size: 17 residues. Germline CDR1 and CDR2: SGHNT and YENEEA. The CDR3 DNA reads as TGTGCCAGCAGCATGGACAGGGGTCGTACTAGCACAGATACGCAGTATTTT. Translation: CASSMDRGRTSTDTQYF.

The chain links TRBV11-2 to TRBJ2-7; D is possibly TRBD2 (6 bases). Germline loops: CDR1 SGHAT, CDR2 FQNNGV. V lost 0 bases to trimming and J lost 3 bases, with 9 bases between them. The CDR3 contains 14 residues. DNA of the CDR3: TGTGCCAGCAGCTTAGAGGCGGGAAGCTACGAGCAGTACTTC. Translation: CASSLEAGSYEQYF. Together with reference TRBV11-2 and TRBJ2-7, the CDR3 gives the full variable domain: EAGVAQSPRYKIIEKRQSVAFWCNPISGHATLYWYQQILGQGPKLLIQFQNNGVVDDSQLPKDRFSAERLKGVDSTLKIQPAKLEDSAVYLCASSLEAGSYEQYFGPGTRLTVT.

CDR3 in DNA: TGTGCCTGGAGTTGGAGGGGGCGCTGGGAAAAACTGTTTTTT. It specifies CAWSWRGRWEKLFF. The chain employs TRBV30 and TRBJ1-4; the match to TRBD1 covers 7 bases. This CDR3 is built from 14 residues. Germline loops: CDR1 GTSNPN, CDR2 SVGIG (reference sequence). After removal of 2 bases from V and 8 bases from J, the junction contained 8 bases not matched to a gene. Supplemented by reference TRBV30 and TRBJ1-4, the full variable domain reads SQTIHQWPATLVQPVGSPLSLECTVEGTSNPNLYWYRQAAGRGLQLLFYSVGIGQISSEVPQNLSASRPQDRQFILSSKKLLLSDSGFYLCAWSWRGRWEKLFFGSGTQLSVL.

The gene calls are TRBV6-5 and TRBJ2-1; a possible D gene is TRBD1 (5 bases). Germline-derived CDR1 and CDR2 are MNHEY and SVGAGI. This CDR3 has 13 amino acids. V lost 7 bases and J 3 bases, leaving 10 bases between the germline ends. The CDR3 region has the DNA TGTGCCAGCACTCCTGACAGCTACAATGAGCAGTTCTTC. It encodes CASTPDSYNEQFF.

This chain uses TRBV7-9 with TRBJ1-4; TRBD1 might be the D (6 bases). Germline CDR1 reads SEHNR; CDR2 reads FQNEAQ (reference sequence). The CDR3 extends over 16 amino acids. V lost 0 bases and J 0 bases, leaving 8 bases between the germline ends. Here the CDR3 reads CASSLATGPTNEKLFF. The CDR3 DNA is TGTGCCAGCAGCTTAGCTACAGGGCCAACTAATGAAAAACTGTTTTTT.